This TCR beta chain was profiled in a study of blood T cell repertoires in COVID-19. Study at large: Some COVID-19 samples were acute and others convalescent; all came from the United States, Italy and Spain. PBMCs, B-cell-depleted T cells, or T cells provided the cDNA or gDNA that made up the material.

Under the authors' procedure: The authors estimated nucleated cell counts from reference gene primer amplification. TCRdb keeps only in-frame clones here, not all; method: immunoSEQ multiplex PCR. D and trimming come from the DNA, and the V and J calls and clone size come from that table. The sample contains about 70,000 clones, around 86% of which appear only once. The J segment lost 9 bases and the V segment lost 1 base, leaving 8 bases of the junction unmatched. The CDR3 length is 14 residues. Germline CDR1 reads SEHNR; CDR2 reads FQNEAQ (reference sequence). The sequenced material came from peripheral blood. This clonotype was obtained from a woman aged 55-69 years with acute or convalescent COVID-19. The chain combines TRBV7-9 with TRBJ1-1; TRBD1 aligns across 7 bases. CDR3 in DNA: TGTGCCAGCAGCTTAGTAGGGGGCGTTGGACAAGCTTTCTTT. Protein: CASSLVGGVGQAFF. Complete variable domain (other parts from reference TRBV7-9 and TRBJ1-1): DTGVSQNPRHKITKRGQNVTFRCDPISEHNRLYWYRQTLGQGPEFLTYFQNEAQLEKSRLLSDRFSAERPKGSFSTLEIQRTEQGDSAMYLCASSLVGGVGQAFFGQGTRLTVV.